This TCR beta chain emerged from a study of tumour-infiltrating T cells in Burkitt lymphoma. Overall study context: Productive clonality predicted overall and progression-free survival.

The assay was immunoSEQ multiplex PCR, and TCRdb's table has in-frame clones only and misses some. The table has about 570 clones, 11% seen once. V was cut by 4 bases and J by 0 bases, with 9 bases left in between. The CDR3 totals 14 residues. The germline gives CDR1 MGHRA, CDR2 YSYEKL. This clone was picked up a small number of times. The J gene is TRBJ1-1, the V gene TRBV4-1; unclear D gene. Sequencing was done on a sample of tumor tissue. The TCR comes from a human donor with diffuse large B-cell lymphoma. Some clones in this sample may be carry-over from other donors' samples. The CDR3 region has the DNA TGCGCCAGCAGCCCGGAACAGCTGAACACTGAAGCTTTCTTT. Protein product: CASSPEQLNTEAFF.